The clone carrying this T cell receptor beta chain was seen at least ten times. Germline CDR1 reads SGHRS; CDR2 reads YFSETQ. The J segment lost 0 bases and the V segment lost 7 bases, leaving 6 bases of the junction unmatched. This CDR3 is 14 amino acids long. Assembly of TCR beta libraries relied on iRepertoire HTBI primers together with Arm-PCR of CDR3 regions. In TCRdb, the multiplex PCR reads were re-called with MiXCR into one record per CDR3 protein. The data hold 200,000 to 250,000 distinct CDR3 sequences, with roughly a fifth observed a single time. The data belong to a study of regulatory T cells in long-lasting Graves disease. Time point described: newly diagnosed GD, antithyroid drugs for less than 3 months. The TCR library was made from RNA that had been extracted from PBMCs in TRIzol. Criteria from the American Thyroid Association guidelines were applied to diagnose Graves' disease.

The sample was peripheral blood mononuclear cells (PBMCs), taken at new diagnosis, from a patient treated with antithyroid drugs. The source is a female donor with Graves disease. The chain links TRBV5-1 to TRBJ1-1; TRBD1 matches at 7 bases. The CDR3 region has the DNA TGCGCCAGCCACTTACAGGGGCTGAACACTGAAGCTTTCTTT. Its translation: CASHLQGLNTEAFF.